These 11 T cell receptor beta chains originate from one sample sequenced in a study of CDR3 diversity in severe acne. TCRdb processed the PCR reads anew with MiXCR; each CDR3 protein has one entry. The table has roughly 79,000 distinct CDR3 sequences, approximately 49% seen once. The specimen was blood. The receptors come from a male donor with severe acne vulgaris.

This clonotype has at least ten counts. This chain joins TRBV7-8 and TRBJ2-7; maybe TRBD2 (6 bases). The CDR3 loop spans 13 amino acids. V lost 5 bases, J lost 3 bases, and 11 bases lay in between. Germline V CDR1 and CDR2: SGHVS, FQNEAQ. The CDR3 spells CASSMNGGYEQYF. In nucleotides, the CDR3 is TGTGCCAGCAGCATGAACGGGGGCTACGAGCAGTACTTC.

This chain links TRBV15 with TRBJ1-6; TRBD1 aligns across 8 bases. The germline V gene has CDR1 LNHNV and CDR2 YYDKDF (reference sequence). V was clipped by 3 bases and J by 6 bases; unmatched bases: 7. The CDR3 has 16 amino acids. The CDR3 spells CATSSAGQGVNSPLHF. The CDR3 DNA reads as TGTGCCACCAGCAGTGCCGGACAGGGTGTTAATTCACCCCTCCACTTT.

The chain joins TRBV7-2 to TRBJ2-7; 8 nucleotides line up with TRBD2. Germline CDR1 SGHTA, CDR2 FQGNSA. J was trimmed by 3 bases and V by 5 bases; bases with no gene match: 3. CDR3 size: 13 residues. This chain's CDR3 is CASSPGGVYEQYF. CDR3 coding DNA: TGTGCCAGCAGCCCCGGGGGGGTCTACGAGCAGTACTTC.

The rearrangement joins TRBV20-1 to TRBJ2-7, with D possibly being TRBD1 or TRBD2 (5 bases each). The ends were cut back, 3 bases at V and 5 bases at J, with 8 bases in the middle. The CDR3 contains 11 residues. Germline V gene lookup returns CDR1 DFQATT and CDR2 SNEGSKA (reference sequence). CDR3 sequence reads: CSASRGDEQYF. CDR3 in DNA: TGCAGTGCTAGCAGAGGGGACGAGCAGTACTTC.

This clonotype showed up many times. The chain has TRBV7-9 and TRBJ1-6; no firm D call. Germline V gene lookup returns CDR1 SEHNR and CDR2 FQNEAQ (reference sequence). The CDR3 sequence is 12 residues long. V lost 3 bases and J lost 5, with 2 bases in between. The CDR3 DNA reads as TGTGCCAGCAGCTTGGATAATTCACCCCTCCACTTT. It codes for CASSLDNSPLHF.

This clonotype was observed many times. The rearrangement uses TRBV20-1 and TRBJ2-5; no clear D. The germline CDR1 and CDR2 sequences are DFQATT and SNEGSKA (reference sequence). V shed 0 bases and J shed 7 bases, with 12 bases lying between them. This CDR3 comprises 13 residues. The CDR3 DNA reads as TGCAGTGCTAGAGACCAATCCCTGGGGACCCAGTACTTC. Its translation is CSARDQSLGTQYF.

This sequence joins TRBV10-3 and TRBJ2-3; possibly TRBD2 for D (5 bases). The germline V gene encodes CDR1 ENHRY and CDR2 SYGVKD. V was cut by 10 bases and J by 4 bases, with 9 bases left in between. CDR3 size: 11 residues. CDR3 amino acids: CASGLSDTQYF. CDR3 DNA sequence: TGTGCCAGCGGACTGTCAGATACGCAGTATTTT.

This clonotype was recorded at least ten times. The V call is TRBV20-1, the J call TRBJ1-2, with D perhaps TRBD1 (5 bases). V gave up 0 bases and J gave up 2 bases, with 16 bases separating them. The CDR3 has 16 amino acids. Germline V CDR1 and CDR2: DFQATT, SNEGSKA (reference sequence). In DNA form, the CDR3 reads TGCAGTGCTAGAGATTTAGGGGCTCCCGGGAACTATGGCTACACCTTC. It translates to CSARDLGAPGNYGYTF.

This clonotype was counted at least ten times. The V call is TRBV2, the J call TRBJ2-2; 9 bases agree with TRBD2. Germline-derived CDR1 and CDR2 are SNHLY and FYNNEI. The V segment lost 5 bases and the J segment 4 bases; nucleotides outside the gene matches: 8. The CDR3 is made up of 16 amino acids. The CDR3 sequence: CASSLAGTGGTGELFF. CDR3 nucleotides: TGTGCCAGCAGTCTAGCGGGGACTGGGGGCACCGGGGAGCTGTTTTTT.

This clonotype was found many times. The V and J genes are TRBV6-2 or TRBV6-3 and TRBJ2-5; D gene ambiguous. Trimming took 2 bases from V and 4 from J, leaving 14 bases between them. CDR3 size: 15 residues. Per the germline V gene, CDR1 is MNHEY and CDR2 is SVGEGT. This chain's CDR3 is CASSYPRRSGETQYF. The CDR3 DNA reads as TGTGCCAGCAGTTACCCGAGAAGATCGGGAGAGACCCAGTACTTC.

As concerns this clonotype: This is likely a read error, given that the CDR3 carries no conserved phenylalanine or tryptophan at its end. The chain's CDR3 is CASSYALTGPGSEAFL. The CDR3 DNA is TGTGCCAGCAGTTACGCCTTGACAGGGCCAGGCTCTGAAGCTTTCCTT. The chain links TRBV6-6 to TRBJ1-1, with TRBD1 matching over 7 bases. The CDR3 is 16 residues long. V was pared by 2 bases and J by 6 bases, with 12 bases of the junction left unmatched. Germline CDR1 is MNHNY and CDR2 is SVGAGI (reference sequence).